This entry lists 26 T cell receptor beta chains sequenced from one sample in a study of T cells after yellow fever vaccination. TCRdb passed the 5' RACE reads through MiXCR, listing each CDR3 protein once. The data show roughly 180,000 distinct CDR3 sequences, 5.5% to 7.5% seen once. This sample comprised CD4+ T cells sorted from PBMCs, obtained on the day of the first yellow fever vaccination. The origin of the receptors is a man aged 18 to 30 who received the YFV17D yellow fever vaccine.

There are many counts of this clonotype. The gene calls are TRBV12-3 or TRBV12-4 and TRBJ1-5; D remains ambiguous. This CDR3 has 15 amino acids. V lost 3 bases, J lost 3 bases, and 12 bases lay in between. The CDR3 nucleotides are TGTGCCAGCAGTTTCGCCCTCAGATCCAATCAGCCCCAGCATTTT. This gives the protein CASSFALRSNQPQHF.

In the case of this clonotype: One end of the junction is discordant with germline, which a read error may explain. The V call is TRBV3-1, the J call TRBJ1-1; no clear D gene. Per germline, CDR1 LGHDT and CDR2 YNNKEL (reference sequence). The CDR3 has 14 residues. The CDR3 coding sequence is TGTGCCAGCAGTCAAGAACAGCTTTACACTGAAGCTTTCTTT. Amino acid sequence: CASSQEQLYTEAFF.

This clonotype came up many times. This sequence joins TRBV7-2 and TRBJ1-2; 8 nucleotides agree with TRBD1. V shed 1 base, J shed 5 bases, and the junction held 6 bases outside the gene matches. Germline values: CDR1 SGHTA, CDR2 FQGNSA. The CDR3 consists of 15 residues. In DNA, the CDR3 is TGTGCCAGCAGCTTAGACACAGGGGGGTTTTATGGCTACACCTTC. This codes for CASSLDTGGFYGYTF. Full variable domain (missing parts from reference TRBV7-2 and TRBJ1-2): GAGVSQSPSNKVTEKGKDVELRCDPISGHTALYWYRQSLGQGLEFLIYFQGNSAPDKSGLPSDRFSAERTGGSVSTLTIQRTQQEDSAVYLCASSLDTGGFYGYTFGSGTRLTVV.

This clonotype appeared many times. The chain links TRBV20-1 to TRBJ1-6, with 8 bases aligning to TRBD1. Losses at the gene ends were 6 bases for V and 6 bases for J; bases not matched to a gene: 7. Germline loops: CDR1 DFQATT, CDR2 SNEGSKA (reference sequence). This CDR3 comprises 14 residues. The CDR3 DNA reads TGCAGTGCCAACAGGGGGTCTCGTAATTCACCCCTCCACTTT. This translates into CSANRGSRNSPLHF.

This clonotype was seen only a few times. The chain recombines TRBV5-6 with TRBJ1-5, with D tentatively TRBD1 (5 bases). The CDR3 consists of 14 residues. CDR1 and CDR2 (germline): SGHDT, YYEEEE. V gave up 1 base and J gave up 3 bases, with 8 bases separating them. The CDR3 region has the DNA TGTGCCAGCAGCTTGACAGGCATCAATCAGCCCCAGCATTTT. Translation: CASSLTGINQPQHF. Looking up the rest from reference TRBV5-6 and TRBJ1-5 gives the full variable domain: DAGVTQSPTHLIKTRGQQVTLRCSPKSGHDTVSWYQQALGQGPQFIFQYYEEEERQRGNFPDRFSGHQFPNYSSELNVNALLLGDSALYLCASSLTGINQPQHFGDGTRLSIL.

This clonotype was recorded a few times. J is TRBJ1-4 and V is TRBV5-1; the D is unclear. The germline V gene encodes CDR1 SGHRS and CDR2 YFSETQ. This CDR3 spans 16 amino acids. The V end lost 3 bases, the J end lost 8 bases, and 20 bases lay between the germline ends. This CDR3 is CASSYQTGQPGEKLFF. The CDR3 DNA reads as TGCGCCAGCAGCTATCAAACCGGCCAACCGGGGGAAAAACTGTTTTTT. The full variable domain, completed using reference TRBV5-1 and TRBJ1-4, is KAGVTQTPRYLIKTRGQQVTLSCSPISGHRSVSWYQQTPGQGLQFLFEYFSETQRNKGNFPGRFSGRQFSNSRSEMNVSTLELGDSALYLCASSYQTGQPGEKLFFGSGTQLSVL.

This clonotype was seen more than once but under ten times. The J gene is TRBJ2-2, the V gene TRBV6-1; 10 nucleotides line up with TRBD1. Germline V gene lookup returns CDR1 MNHNS and CDR2 SASEGT. V was clipped by 6 bases and J by 4 bases; unmatched bases: 11. CDR3 size: 17 residues. Here the CDR3 DNA reads TGTGCCAGCAGGCCGGGACAGGGGCGAACCCTCACCGGGGAGCTGTTTTTT. It codes for CASRPGQGRTLTGELFF.

This clonotype was observed many times. The V gene is TRBV7-2, the J gene TRBJ2-1, with D possibly matching TRBD1 (5 bases). Trimming took 0 bases from V and 4 from J, leaving 16 bases between them. Germline V CDR1 and CDR2: SGHTA, FQGNSA. The CDR3 runs to 17 residues. This CDR3 reads CASSLAAPGKGYNEQFF. Here the CDR3 DNA reads TGTGCCAGCAGCTTAGCGGCCCCAGGCAAGGGGTACAATGAGCAGTTCTTC. The whole variable domain, filled in from reference TRBV7-2 and TRBJ2-1, reads GAGVSQSPSNKVTEKGKDVELRCDPISGHTALYWYRQSLGQGLEFLIYFQGNSAPDKSGLPSDRFSAERTGGSVSTLTIQRTQQEDSAVYLCASSLAAPGKGYNEQFFGPGTRLTVL.

This clonotype has more than one count but fewer than ten. The V and J genes are TRBV5-1 and TRBJ1-1, with TRBD1 matching 7 bases. The CDR3 contains 16 residues. The germline gives CDR1 SGHRS, CDR2 YFSETQ. V was pared by 3 bases and J by 0 bases, with 8 bases of the junction left unmatched. CDR3 nucleotides: TGCGCCAGCAGCTGGGGACAGTTATTAATGAACACTGAAGCTTTCTTT. The encoded protein is CASSWGQLLMNTEAFF.

The chain uses TRBV20-1 and TRBJ2-1, with 9 nucleotides matching TRBD2. The ends lost 8 bases at V and 3 bases at J; junction bases unmatched: 11. The CDR3 contains 15 residues. CDR1 DFQATT and CDR2 SNEGSKA come from the germline V gene (reference sequence). CDR3 residues: CSSRPAGGDYNEQFF. Written as DNA, the CDR3 is TGCAGTTCTCGCCCCGCGGGGGGGGACTACAATGAGCAGTTCTTC.

Points on this clonotype: A junction end diverges from the germline sequence, so it may reflect a read error. V usage is TRBV7-7 and J usage is TRBJ2-5; 8 nucleotides line up with TRBD1. Looked up from germline, CDR1 is SSHAT and CDR2 is FNYEAQ (reference sequence). There are 16 residues in the CDR3. The CDR3 loop reads CASSPGPRGLLETQYF. CDR3 sequence (DNA): TGTGCTAGCAGCCCGGGGCCCAGGGGGCTTTTAGAGACCCAGTACTTC.

CDR3 DNA: TGTGCCAGCAGCCCAGGACAGGGATTGGAGCAGTACGTC. Protein product: CASSPGQGLEQYV. The rearrangement links TRBV7-3 to TRBJ2-7; 8 bases agree with TRBD1. V lost 5 bases to trimming and J lost 7 bases; unmatched junction nucleotides: 7. CDR1 SGHTA and CDR2 FQGTGA come from the germline V gene. This CDR3 has 13 amino acids.

This clonotype has at least ten counts. The chain recombines TRBV7-3 with TRBJ2-3; TRBD1 is a possible D gene (6 bases). V was cut by 4 bases and J by 2 bases, with 10 bases left in between. CDR3 length equals 14 residues. Germline CDR1 is SGHTA and CDR2 is FQGTGA. The CDR3: CASSWDIYTDTQYF. CDR3 nucleotides: TGTGCCAGCAGCTGGGACATCTACACAGATACGCAGTATTTT.

The gene calls are TRBV5-4 and TRBJ1-2, with 8 bases that match TRBD1. Per germline, CDR1 SGHNT and CDR2 YYREEE (reference sequence). V dropped 1 base and J dropped 4; count of bases not matched to a gene: 3. The CDR3 runs 14 residues. The CDR3 DNA reads TGTGCCAGCAGCTTGACAGGGGGAACCTATGGCTACACCTTC. Translating gives CASSLTGGTYGYTF.

This clonotype was counted a few times. The chain employs TRBV5-1 and TRBJ2-3; no reliable D call. Between the trimmed V and J ends, which lost 5 bases and 6 bases, there was a span of 10 bases. The CDR3 has 12 residues. From germline, CDR1 is SGHRS and CDR2 YFSETQ. Here the CDR3 reads CASRYARDTQYF. CDR3 DNA: TGCGCCAGCAGATATGCTAGGGATACGCAGTATTTT.

This clonotype was found a few times. The CDR3 region has the DNA TGCGCCAGCAGCTACACCTCGAGCTCTGGAAACACCATATATTTT. Translating gives CASSYTSSSGNTIYF. The rearrangement uses TRBV4-3 and TRBJ1-3, with unresolved D. The CDR3 consists of 15 residues. Germline-derived CDR1 and CDR2 are LGHNA and YSLEER. V lost 5 bases and J 0 bases, leaving 11 bases between the germline ends.

Many counts were recorded for this clonotype. J is TRBJ1-4 and V is TRBV5-1; D is undetermined. The germline V gene encodes CDR1 SGHRS and CDR2 YFSETQ. V was pared by 0 bases and J by 9 bases, with 12 bases between. This CDR3 is built from 14 residues. DNA for the CDR3: TGCGCCAGCAGCTTGGAGTCGGGCAGGCAAAAACTGTTTTTT. This translates into CASSLESGRQKLFF.

There are a few counts of this clonotype. The rearrangement uses TRBV5-6 and TRBJ2-7; 10 positions agree with TRBD1. Germline lookup yields CDR1 SGHDT and CDR2 YYEEEE. V was clipped by 3 bases and J by 6 bases; unmatched bases: 12. The CDR3 runs 16 residues. CDR3 DNA: TGTGCCAGCAGCTCACCAGGACAGGGGGAATTTTCCGAGCAGTACGTC. This translates into CASSSPGQGEFSEQYV.

The J gene is TRBJ2-5, the V gene TRBV5-1; 10 nucleotides align to TRBD2. There are 18 residues in the CDR3. Trimming cost V 4 bases and J 2 bases; bases outside gene matches: 14. CDR1 and CDR2 from the germline V gene are SGHRS and YFSETQ. Written as DNA, the CDR3 is TGCGCCAGCAGCCTGAGGGCTAGCGGGGGTAGCGTACAAGAGACCCAGTACTTC. Its translation: CASSLRASGGSVQETQYF.

The chain carries TRBV11-2 and TRBJ2-2; D may be TRBD1 (5 bases). Trimming removed 5 bases at V and 1 base at J, with 8 bases between. The CDR3 is made up of 14 amino acids. Germline loops: CDR1 SGHAT, CDR2 FQNNGV. In DNA form, the CDR3 reads TGTGCCAGCAGCCAGGGCCGGAACACCGGGGAGCTGTTTTTT. Protein product: CASSQGRNTGELFF.

In its sample, this clonotype was seen a few times. The rearrangement joins TRBV5-1 to TRBJ2-3, with 8 bases matching TRBD2. The CDR3 is 15 amino acids. V was clipped by 3 bases and J by 2 bases; unmatched bases: 5. Per the germline V gene, CDR1 is SGHRS and CDR2 is YFSETQ. DNA for the CDR3: TGCGCCAGCAGCTCAGCGGGGGCCAACACAGATACGCAGTATTTT. Translation gives CASSSAGANTDTQYF.

In this sample, this clonotype turned up many times. This sequence joins TRBV20-1 and TRBJ2-5; 12 nucleotides line up with TRBD2. The CDR3 is 15 residues long. The germline V gene encodes CDR1 DFQATT and CDR2 SNEGSKA (reference sequence). V was clipped by 3 bases and J by 5 bases; unmatched bases: 7. The chain's CDR3 is CSARTSGGEGETQYF. CDR3 bases: TGCAGTGCTAGGACTAGCGGGGGAGAAGGGGAGACCCAGTACTTC.

Of note for this clonotype: A much larger clone differs by one base, so this may be a read error. Without the conserved terminal phenylalanine or tryptophan, this CDR3 likely stems from a read error. This chain links TRBV7-2 with TRBJ2-7; 7 bases fit TRBD1. This CDR3 has 15 amino acids. Germline V gives CDR1 SGHTA, CDR2 FQGNSA. V lost 4 bases, J lost 1 base, and 7 bases stayed unmatched. CDR3 residues: CASSSHPGQSYEQYY. The CDR3, as DNA: TGTGCCAGCAGCTCCCACCCGGGACAGTCCTACGAGCAGTACTAC.

This clonotype was picked up a small number of times. The genes are TRBV27 and TRBJ1-5, with D possibly matching TRBD1 (5 bases). Trimming left V 0 bases short and J 6 bases short, with 9 bases between. The CDR3 is made up of 14 amino acids. The germline V gene has CDR1 MNHEY and CDR2 SMNVEV (reference sequence). CDR3 bases: TGTGCCAGCAGTTTATCGGGCGACAGTCAGCCCCAGCATTTT. Protein product: CASSLSGDSQPQHF.

This clonotype has just a few counts. V usage is TRBV15 and J usage is TRBJ2-7, with D unresolved. The germline V gene encodes CDR1 LNHNV and CDR2 YYDKDF (reference sequence). The CDR3 totals 14 residues. The V end lost 0 bases, the J end lost 3 bases, and 9 bases lay between the germline ends. CDR3 bases: TGTGCCACCAGCAGAGATCCGGTAGGCTACGAGCAGTACTTC. Its translation is CATSRDPVGYEQYF.

The chain is built from TRBV6-4 and TRBJ1-4; weak D call: TRBD1 (5 bases). Looked up from germline, CDR1 is MRHNA and CDR2 is SNTAGT. The CDR3 runs 13 residues. CDR3 coding DNA: TGTGGAAGGGGAGGGGCAACTAATGAAAAACTGTTTTTT. The encoded protein is CGRGGATNEKLFF.